This TCR beta chain was documented in a study of T-cell memory formation after mild COVID-19. This clonotype appeared a few times. Antigen specificity is unknown. TCRdb recomputed calls from the 5' RACE reads with MiXCR, one row per CDR3 protein. The table includes roughly 620,000 distinct CDR3 sequences, approximately 18% detected once. The study's findings and limits: From day 15 to 85, contracting clones were balanced between CD4 and CD8, whereas later expanders leaned toward CD4+.

The CDR3 loop spans 13 amino acids. V was trimmed by 4 bases and J by 6 bases, leaving 13 bases between them. Germline CDR1 reads SGHVS; CDR2 reads FQNEAQ. The chain has TRBV7-8 and TRBJ2-7; a possible D gene is TRBD2 (6 bases). Material: PBMCs or a T cell subset sorted from them (not recorded which). The source is an adult woman who had mild COVID-19 (a few samples of this study predate the infection). Cell type and time point are not known. The CDR3 protein is CASSYRDSGEQYF. The CDR3 DNA is TGTGCCAGCAGCTACCGGGACTCAGGCGAGCAGTACTTC.